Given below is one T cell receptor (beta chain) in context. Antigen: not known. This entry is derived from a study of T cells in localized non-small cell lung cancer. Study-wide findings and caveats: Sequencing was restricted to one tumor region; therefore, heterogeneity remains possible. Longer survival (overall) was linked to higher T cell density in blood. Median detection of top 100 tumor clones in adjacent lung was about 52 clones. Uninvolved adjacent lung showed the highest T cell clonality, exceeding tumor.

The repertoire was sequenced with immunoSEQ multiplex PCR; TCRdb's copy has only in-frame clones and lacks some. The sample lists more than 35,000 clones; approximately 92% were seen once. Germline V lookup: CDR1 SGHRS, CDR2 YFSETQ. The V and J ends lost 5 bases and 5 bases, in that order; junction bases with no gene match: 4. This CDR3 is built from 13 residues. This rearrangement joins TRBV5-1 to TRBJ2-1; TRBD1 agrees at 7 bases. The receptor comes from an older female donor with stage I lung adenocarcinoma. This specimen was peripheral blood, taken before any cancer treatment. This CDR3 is CASRGGRDNEQFF. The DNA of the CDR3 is TGCGCCAGCAGAGGGGGCAGGGACAATGAGCAGTTCTTC.